The following is a T cell receptor beta chain sequence with its context. Its antigen is currently unknown. Pooled in the analysis were second doses at about 4 or about 12 weeks. The CDR3 runs to 13 residues. Germline V gene lookup returns CDR1 GTSNPN and CDR2 SVGIG (reference sequence). Trimming shortened V by 1 base and J by 1 base, and 7 bases separated the two germline ends. This sample is drawn from a study of T cell responses to AZD1222 COVID-19 vaccine. Whole-study results and caveats: The sample set comprised mostly white British donors with more females, and clonal diversity was possibly underestimated. Spike-specific TCR breadth and depth rose after two AZD1222 doses. Repertoires were collected only later (after the peak T cell response had occurred).

TCRdb's table, derived via immunoSEQ multiplex PCR, lists solely in-frame clones and lacks some. This sample carries approximately 130,000 clones, around 90% of them seen once, and the ten largest clones take about 6%. The clonotype comes from an adult who received the AZD1222 COVID-19 vaccine. Sequenced here: peripheral blood, sampled 28 days after the second AZD1222 dose. The chain combines TRBV30 with TRBJ1-1; D is uncertain. The DNA of the CDR3 is TGTGCCTGGAGTGGGGGAGGGAACACTGAAGCTTTCTTT. Its protein product is CAWSGGGNTEAFF.